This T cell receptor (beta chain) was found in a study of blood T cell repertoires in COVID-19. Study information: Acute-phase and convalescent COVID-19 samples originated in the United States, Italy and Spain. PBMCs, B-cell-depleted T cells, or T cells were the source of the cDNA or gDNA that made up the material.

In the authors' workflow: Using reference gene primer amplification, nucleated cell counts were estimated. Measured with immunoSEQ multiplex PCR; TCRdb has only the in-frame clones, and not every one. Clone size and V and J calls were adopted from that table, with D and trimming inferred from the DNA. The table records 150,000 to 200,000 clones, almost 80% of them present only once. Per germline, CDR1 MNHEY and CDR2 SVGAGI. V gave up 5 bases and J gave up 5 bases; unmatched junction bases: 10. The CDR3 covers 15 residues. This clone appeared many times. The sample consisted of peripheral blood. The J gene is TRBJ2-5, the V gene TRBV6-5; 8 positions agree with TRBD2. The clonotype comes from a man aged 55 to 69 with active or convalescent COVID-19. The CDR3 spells CASSRAGATGETQYF. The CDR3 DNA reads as TGTGCCAGCAGTAGAGCGGGAGCTACGGGGGAGACCCAGTACTTC.